Listed below are T cell receptor beta chains from one sample, sequenced in a study of OX40 agonist ivuxolimab in advanced cancers. Profiling relied on immunoSEQ multiplex PCR, and the TCRdb table lists in-frame clones only, not all of them. The sample holds approximately 26,000 clones, under 95% seen once. The sequenced sample was CD4+ or CD8+ T cells sorted from blood, obtained in a trial of the OX40 agonist ivuxolimab. These receptors came from an adult with an advanced solid tumor such as melanoma, head and neck, liver or kidney cancer. CDR3s include the opening cysteine and the closing phenylalanine or tryptophan. D genes are given only for firm matches. For some rows the clone size is stated as once, few or many, or as a class when expanded; others skip it.

len,abundance,v_gene,j_gene,d_gene,CDR3aa,CDR3nt
15,-,TRBV18,TRBJ1-1,TRBD1,CASSPAGGRDTEAFF,TGTGCCAGCTCACCGGCAGGGGGAAGGGACACTGAAGCTTTCTTT
15,-,TRBV4-1,TRBJ2-3,-,CASSPGDRHTDTQYF,TGCGCCAGCAGCCCCGGAGACAGGCACACAGATACGCAGTATTTT
15,-,TRBV6-1,TRBJ2-6,-,CASSERDAGANVLTF,TGTGCCAGCAGTGAACGAGATGCTGGGGCCAACGTCCTGACTTTC
15,-,TRBV6-5,TRBJ2-7,TRBD1,CASSPQGSATYEQYF,TGTGCCAGCAGTCCACAGGGGTCAGCCACCTACGAGCAGTACTTC
14,few,TRBV19,TRBJ2-1,-,CASSSGLAPNEQFF,TGTGCCAGTAGTTCCGGACTCGCCCCGAATGAGCAGTTCTTC
15,-,TRBV4-1,TRBJ2-1,-,CASSLPRVSYNEQFF,TGCGCCAGCAGCCTACCCCGGGTTTCCTACAATGAGCAGTTCTTC
18,-,TRBV11-2,TRBJ2-3,-,CASSLKVRQDGGADTQYF,TGTGCCAGCAGCTTAAAAGTGAGACAGGATGGGGGCGCAGATACGCAGTATTTT
14,-,TRBV28,TRBJ2-7,-,CASRKALIQYEQYF,TGTGCCAGCAGAAAGGCCCTGATTCAATACGAGCAGTACTTC
13,-,TRBV19,TRBJ1-2,-,CAGSIDRYYGYTF,TGTGCCGGTAGTATCGACAGGTACTATGGCTACACCTTC
13,-,TRBV28,TRBJ2-7,-,CASTLYPGSEQYF,TGTGCCAGCACCTTGTACCCCGGCTCCGAGCAGTACTTC
15,-,TRBV6-5,TRBJ2-3,TRBD2,CASSYSRGGSDTQYF,TGTGCCAGCAGTTACTCGCGGGGGGGCTCAGATACGCAGTATTTT
16,once,TRBV5-8,TRBJ1-5,-,CASSPRSHRVNQPQHF,TGTGCCAGCAGCCCCCGATCCCACAGGGTGAATCAGCCCCAGCATTTT
13,-,TRBV19,TRBJ2-5,TRBD1,CASRDRGQETQYF,TGTGCCAGTAGGGACAGGGGGCAAGAGACCCAGTACTTC
11,once,TRBV5-4,TRBJ1-2,-,CASSFENGYTF,TGTGCCAGCAGCTTCGAAAATGGCTACACCTTC
15,-,TRBV7-2,TRBJ2-7,-,CASSLTRGTTNEQYF,TGTGCCAGCAGCCTAACTAGGGGGACAACCAACGAGCAGTACTTC
13,-,TRBV7-6,TRBJ2-5,-,CASALRLQETQYF,TGTGCCAGCGCCCTACGACTCCAAGAGACCCAGTACTTC
13,-,TRBV21-1,TRBJ1-2,-,CASSSGRVCGYTF,TGTGCCAGCAGCTCGGGAAGGGTTTGTGGCTACACCTTC
15,once,TRBV30,TRBJ2-1,TRBD2,CAWRPGLDPHNEQFF,TGTGCCTGGAGGCCGGGACTAGATCCTCACAATGAGCAGTTCTTC
18,-,TRBV11-3,TRBJ2-2,TRBD2,CASSLGEGLAVNTGELFF,TGTGCCAGCAGCTTAGGGGAGGGACTAGCGGTAAACACCGGGGAGCTGTTTTTT
12,-,TRBV4-3,TRBJ2-5,-,CASSQEGNEQYF,TGCGCCAGCAGCCAAGAAGGGAATGAGCAGTACTTC
14,-,TRBV6-4,TRBJ1-5,-,CASTRGTGNQPQHF,TGTGCCAGCACGAGGGGGACGGGCAATCAGCCCCAGCATTTT
13,-,TRBV18,TRBJ1-5,-,CASSPGADQPQHF,TGTGCCAGCTCACCAGGGGCAGATCAGCCCCAGCATTTT
15,-,TRBV12-2,TRBJ2-1,-,CASRLGTGGLNEQFF,TGTGCAAGTCGCTTAGGGACAGGGGGGCTCAATGAGCAGTTCTTC
15,-,TRBV27,TRBJ2-7,-,CASSLGQGSYYEQYF,TGTGCCAGCAGTTTAGGGCAGGGGTCCTACTACGAGCAGTACTTC
14,-,TRBV19,TRBJ1-5,-,CASSFRQGNQPQHF,TGTGCCAGTAGTTTTCGACAGGGCAATCAGCCCCAGCATTTT
18,-,TRBV25-1,TRBJ2-1,-,CASPRDRASGPAYNEQFF,TGTGCCAGCCCGAGGGACAGGGCTAGCGGGCCCGCCTACAATGAGCAGTTCTTC
14,-,TRBV19,TRBJ1-3,-,CASSASFSGNTIYF,TGTGCCAGTAGTGCATCTTTTTCTGGAAACACCATATATTTT
11,-,TRBV10-3,TRBJ2-1,-,CAISERDEQFF,TGTGCCATCAGTGAGCGCGATGAGCAGTTCTTC